The rows below give T cell receptor beta chains drawn from one sample of a study of blood T cell repertoires in COVID-19. Libraries were prepared by immunoSEQ multiplex PCR; TCRdb keeps only in-frame clonotypes and omits some of them. The sample has about 290,000 clones, around 85% seen once. Material: peripheral blood. Receptor source: a woman aged 50 to 65 with active or convalescent COVID-19. The CDR3 runs from the conserved cysteine through the conserved F or W. Fields, in order: D gene, clone size, J gene, V gene, CDR3 protein, CDR3 DNA. A D gene is named only where the DNA matches it firmly. Clone size, where shown, is once, few, many, or a class for clones that have expanded.

>NA|NA|TRBJ2-3|TRBV2
CASSEELGWEDTQYF
TGTGCCAGCAGTGAAGAACTAGGGTGGGAAGATACGCAGTATTTT
>NA|NA|TRBJ1-3|TRBV14
CASSPGTTGNTIYF
TGTGCCAGCAGCCCAGGGACAACGGGAAACACCATATATTTT
>NA|NA|TRBJ1-1|TRBV2
CASRAEGDTEAFF
TGTGCCAGCCGGGCCGAGGGGGACACTGAAGCTTTCTTT
>TRBD2|NA|TRBJ2-3|TRBV24-1
CATSEGLDQYF
TGTGCCACCAGTGAGGGACTAGATCAGTATTTT
>NA|few|TRBJ1-1|TRBV6-5
CASSLDRDTEAFF
TGTGCCAGCAGCCTCGACAGAGACACTGAAGCTTTCTTT
>TRBD2|NA|TRBJ2-2|TRBV19
CASSSQGLGPTGELFF
TGTGCCAGTAGTAGTCAAGGACTAGGGCCAACCGGGGAGCTGTTTTTT
>NA|NA|TRBJ1-2|TRBV2
CASRVDVVYGYTF
TGTGCCAGCAGGGTAGATGTTGTCTATGGCTACACCTTC
>TRBD2|NA|TRBJ2-1|TRBV7-9
CASRTSGIYNEQFF
TGTGCCAGCAGGACTAGCGGGATTTACAATGAGCAGTTCTTC
>NA|NA|TRBJ2-5|TRBV5-1
CASSGGQPQETQYF
TGCGCCAGCAGCGGCGGACAGCCGCAAGAGACCCAGTACTTC
>TRBD2|NA|TRBJ2-7|TRBV29-1
CSVPMGSGAGAQYF
TGCAGCGTCCCGATGGGTAGCGGGGCAGGGGCGCAGTACTTC
>NA|NA|TRBJ2-1|TRBV2
CASSVLVYEGGWFF
TGTGCCAGCAGTGTTCTGGTGTATGAAGGAGGGTGGTTCTTC
>NA|few|TRBJ1-4|TRBV7-2
CASSLEQGEKLFF
TGTGCCAGCAGCTTAGAACAGGGCGAAAAACTGTTTTTT
>TRBD1|once|TRBJ2-1|TRBV28
CASSEQGRERNEQFF
TGTGCCAGCAGTGAACAGGGGAGAGAACGCAATGAGCAGTTCTTC
>NA|NA|TRBJ1-5|TRBV15
CATSDQRGTQPQHF
TGTGCCACCAGCGACCAACGGGGGACGCAGCCCCAGCATTTT
>TRBD1|NA|TRBJ1-2|TRBV5-1
CASSSGTATINYGYTF
TGCGCCAGCAGCTCCGGGACAGCCACTATTAACTATGGCTACACCTTC
>NA|NA|TRBJ2-7|TRBV2
CASKPSPKSEQYF
TGTGCCAGCAAGCCTAGTCCTAAGTCGGAGCAGTACTTC
>TRBD1|NA|TRBJ1-1|TRBV19
CASRGRGATEAFF
TGTGCCAGTAGGGGCAGGGGGGCCACTGAAGCTTTCTTT
>TRBD2|NA|TRBJ2-7|TRBV6-1
CASSEQGAGGGDF
TGTGCCAGCAGTGAACAGGGTGCGGGGGGGGGAGACTTC
>NA|many|TRBJ1-2|TRBV6-5
CASSLGGGGNYGYTF
TGTGCCAGCAGCTTAGGAGGAGGAGGTAACTATGGCTACACCTTC
>TRBD1|NA|TRBJ2-7|TRBV2
CASRDRVREQYF
TGTGCCAGTAGGGACAGGGTCCGCGAGCAGTACTTC
>TRBD2|NA|TRBJ2-3|TRBV20-1
CSASGGLAGHTDTQYF
TGCAGTGCTAGTGGGGGCCTAGCGGGACACACAGATACGCAGTATTTT
>NA|NA|TRBJ1-1|TRBV6-5
CASSYSREEMNTEAFF
TGTGCCAGCAGTTACTCCCGTGAGGAGATGAACACTGAAGCTTTCTTT
>TRBD1|NA|TRBJ1-1|TRBV27
CASSLTGGTEAFF
TGTGCCAGCAGTTTAACAGGGGGCACTGAAGCTTTCTTT
>TRBD2|NA|TRBJ2-7|TRBV9
CASSPGLAGLLNEQYF
TGTGCCAGCAGCCCGGGACTAGCGGGTCTCTTGAACGAGCAGTACTTC
>NA|NA|TRBJ1-2|TRBV28
CASSTRGGFYGYTF
TGTGCCAGCAGTACCAGAGGGGGATTCTATGGCTACACCTTC
>NA|NA|TRBJ2-4|TRBV19
CASSPETGRLAKNIQYF
TGTGCCAGTAGTCCTGAAACGGGAAGACTAGCCAAAAACATTCAGTACTTC
>TRBD1|NA|TRBJ1-1|TRBV14
CASSREPRGYTEAFF
TGTGCCAGCAGCCGTGAACCCAGGGGGTACACTGAAGCTTTCTTT
>TRBD2|NA|TRBJ2-1|TRBV4-1
CASSLVGLAGGGEQFF
TGCGCCAGCAGCCTGGTGGGACTAGCGGGAGGGGGAGAGCAGTTCTTC
>TRBD2|once|TRBJ2-1|TRBV5-1
CASRLNSGAGGNEQFF
TGCGCCAGCAGATTAAATAGCGGGGCAGGTGGGAATGAGCAGTTCTTC
>NA|NA|TRBJ2-5|TRBV18
CASSPGADETQYF
TGTGCCAGCTCACCAGGGGCGGACGAGACCCAGTACTTC
>TRBD2|NA|TRBJ2-1|TRBV4-2
CASSQDLMAGVLDEQFF
TGTGCCAGCAGCCAAGATTTAATGGCGGGAGTTTTGGATGAGCAGTTCTTC
>NA|NA|TRBJ2-7|TRBV2
CASSERWGRFSYEQYF
TGTGCCAGCAGTGAACGGTGGGGCAGGTTCTCCTACGAGCAGTACTTC
>TRBD1|once|TRBJ2-1|TRBV7-8
CASSFNRGLYNEQFF
TGTGCCAGCAGCTTCAACAGGGGGCTTTACAATGAGCAGTTCTTC
>TRBD2|once|TRBJ2-5|TRBV6-5
CASSYTSGNQETQYF
TGTGCCAGCAGTTACACTAGCGGGAATCAAGAGACCCAGTACTTC
>TRBD1|NA|TRBJ1-2|TRBV5-6
CASSWGSTGTGSGYTF
TGTGCCAGCAGCTGGGGGTCGACCGGGACAGGGTCTGGCTACACCTTC
>NA|NA|TRBJ2-7|TRBV28
CASSLHPTAYEQYF
TGTGCCAGCAGTTTACATCCGACAGCCTACGAGCAGTACTTC
>TRBD2|NA|TRBJ2-7|TRBV5-1
CASSRGTSGRAYEQYF
TGCGCCAGCAGCCGAGGGACTAGCGGGAGGGCCTACGAGCAGTACTTC
>NA|few|TRBJ1-1|TRBV2
CASTPQGGPTEAFF
TGTGCCAGCACCCCTCAAGGAGGGCCCACTGAAGCTTTCTTT
>NA|NA|TRBJ1-5|TRBV28
CASSLFVQGIGNQPQHF
TGTGCCAGCAGTTTATTCGTCCAGGGGATAGGCAATCAGCCCCAGCATTTT
>TRBD2|NA|TRBJ2-5|TRBV6-2/TRBV6-3
CASSSPLAGGTETQYF
TGTGCCAGCAGTTCCCCTCTAGCGGGAGGCACAGAGACCCAGTACTTC
>TRBD2|NA|TRBJ2-1|TRBV5-4
CASSSFELAGGREQFF
TGTGCCAGCAGCTCTTTTGAACTAGCGGGAGGTCGGGAGCAGTTCTTC
>TRBD1|NA|TRBJ2-1|TRBV7-9
CASSLGPIGTGANEQFF
TGTGCCAGCAGCTTAGGACCCATTGGGACAGGGGCGAATGAGCAGTTCTTC
>TRBD2|NA|TRBJ2-3|TRBV7-9
CASSSDPRLAGGTDTQYF
TGTGCCAGCAGCTCAGACCCCAGACTAGCGGGGGGCACAGATACGCAGTATTTT
>TRBD2|NA|TRBJ2-5|TRBV24-1
CATAGRLYETQYF
TGTGCCACAGCGGGACGGCTCTATGAGACCCAGTACTTC
>NA|once|TRBJ2-3|TRBV10-3
CAISEFFVGQGSTDTQYF
TGTGCCATCAGTGAGTTCTTCGTGGGGCAGGGGAGCACAGATACGCAGTATTTT
>TRBD2|NA|TRBJ2-7|TRBV19
CASSLGSGLAYEQYF
TGTGCCAGTAGTCTGGGATCGGGACTAGCCTACGAGCAGTACTTC
>TRBD1|NA|TRBJ1-5|TRBV11-2
CASSLGQYNQPQHF
TGTGCCAGCAGCTTGGGACAGTACAATCAGCCCCAGCATTTT